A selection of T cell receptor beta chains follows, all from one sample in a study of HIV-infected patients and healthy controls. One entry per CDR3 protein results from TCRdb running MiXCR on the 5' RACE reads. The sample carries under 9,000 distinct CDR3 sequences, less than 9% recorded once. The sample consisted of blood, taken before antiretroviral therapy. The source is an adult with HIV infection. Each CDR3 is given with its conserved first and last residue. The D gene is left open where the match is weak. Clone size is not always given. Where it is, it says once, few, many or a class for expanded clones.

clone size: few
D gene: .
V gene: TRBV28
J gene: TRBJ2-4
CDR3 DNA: TGTGCCAGCATCGGTGCGGGATCAAACAGAATAGCCAAAAACATTCAGTACTTC
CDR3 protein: CASIGAGSNRIAKNIQYF

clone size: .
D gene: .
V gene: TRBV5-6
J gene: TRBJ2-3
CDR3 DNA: TGTGCCAGCAGCTTGGGGACAGTTGGCACAGATACGCAGTATTTT
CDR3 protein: CASSLGTVGTDTQYF

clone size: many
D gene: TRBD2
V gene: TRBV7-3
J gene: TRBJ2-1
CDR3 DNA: TGTGCCAGCAGCCGCTCCGGGACTAGCGGTTACAATGAGCAGTTCTTC
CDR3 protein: CASSRSGTSGYNEQFF

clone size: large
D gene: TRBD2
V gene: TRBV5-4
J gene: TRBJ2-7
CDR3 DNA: TGTGCCAGCAGCCTGAGCGGGGGGGCCCACGAGCAGTACTTC
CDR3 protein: CASSLSGGAHEQYF

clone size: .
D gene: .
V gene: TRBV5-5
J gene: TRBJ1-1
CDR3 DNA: TGTGCCAGCAGCTTGGCGGGCAGGGGAATGGAAGCTTTCTTT
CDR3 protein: CASSLAGRGMEAFF

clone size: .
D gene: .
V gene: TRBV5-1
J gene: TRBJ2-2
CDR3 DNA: TGCGCCAGCAGGGGGCGCGGGACCGGGGAGCTGTTTTTT
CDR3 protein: CASRGRGTGELFF

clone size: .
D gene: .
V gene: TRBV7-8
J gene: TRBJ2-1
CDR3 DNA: TGTGCCAGCAGCTTACAGGGAAGTAGCAATGAGCAGTTCTTC
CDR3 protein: CASSLQGSSNEQFF

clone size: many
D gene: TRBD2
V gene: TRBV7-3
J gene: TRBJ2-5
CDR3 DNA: TGTGCCAGCAGCTTAAACGCGGGAGGCCAAGAGACCCAGTACTTC
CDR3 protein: CASSLNAGGQETQYF

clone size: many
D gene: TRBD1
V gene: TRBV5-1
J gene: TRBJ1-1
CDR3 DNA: TGCGCCAGCAGCTTGGAGGGACAGGGGAGCACTGAAGCTTTCTTT
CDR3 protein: CASSLEGQGSTEAFF

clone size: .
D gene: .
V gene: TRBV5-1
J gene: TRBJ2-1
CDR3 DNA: TGCGCCAGCAGCTTAGTGGGGGCGAGCTCCTACAATGAGCAGTTCTTC
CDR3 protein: CASSLVGASSYNEQFF

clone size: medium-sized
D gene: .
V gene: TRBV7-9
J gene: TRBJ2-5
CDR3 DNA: TGTGCCAGCAGCTTAGCGCAGAGCGCGAAGTACTTC
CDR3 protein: CASSLAQSAKYF

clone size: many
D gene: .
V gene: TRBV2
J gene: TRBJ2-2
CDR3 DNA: TGTGCCAGCAGTGTTCGGTTCGGAGACCCCGGGGAGCTGTTTTTT
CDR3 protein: CASSVRFGDPGELFF

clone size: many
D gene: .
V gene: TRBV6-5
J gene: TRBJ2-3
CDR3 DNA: TGTGCCAGCAGTTACTCGCCAAGCGGGCTAGATACGCAGTATTTT
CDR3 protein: CASSYSPSGLDTQYF

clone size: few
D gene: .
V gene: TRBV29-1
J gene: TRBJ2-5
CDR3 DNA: TGCAGCGTTGAAGATCCCCAGTCCAGGCAGACCCAGTACTTC
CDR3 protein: CSVEDPQSRQTQYF

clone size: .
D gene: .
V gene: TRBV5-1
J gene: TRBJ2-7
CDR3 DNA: TGCGCCAGCGCGCTAGGCAGGGCCGTGTACGAGCAGTACTTC
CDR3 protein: CASALGRAVYEQYF